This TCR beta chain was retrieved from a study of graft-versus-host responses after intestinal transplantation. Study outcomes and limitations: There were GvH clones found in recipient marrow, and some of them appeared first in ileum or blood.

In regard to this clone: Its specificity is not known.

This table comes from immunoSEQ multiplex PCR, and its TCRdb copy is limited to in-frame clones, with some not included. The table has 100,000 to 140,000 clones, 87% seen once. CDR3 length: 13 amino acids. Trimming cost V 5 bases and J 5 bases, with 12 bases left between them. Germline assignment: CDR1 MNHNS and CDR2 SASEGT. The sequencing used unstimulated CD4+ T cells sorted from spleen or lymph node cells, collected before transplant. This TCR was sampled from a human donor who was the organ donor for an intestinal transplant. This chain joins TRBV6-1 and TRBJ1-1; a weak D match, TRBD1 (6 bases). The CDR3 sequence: CASSRGLETEAFF. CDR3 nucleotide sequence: TGTGCCAGCAGTAGGGGGTTAGAGACTGAAGCTTTCTTT.